This TCR beta chain was obtained from a study of T cells in Graves' hyperthyroidism and ophthalmopathy (dated by TCRdb to the late 2010s). In terms of the full investigation: Peripheral blood samples were taken at initial diagnosis, before any treatment was given. TCR V-J signatures able to tell the groups apart were searched for in a discovery cohort of approximately 95 patients, of whom around 43 had Graves' ophthalmopathy and 55 to 65 had stable Graves' hyperthyroidism. The paper reports TCR Vbeta CDR3 sequencing of over 130 peripheral blood samples: approximately 41 ophthalmopathy, fewer than 85 hyperthyroidism and around 17 progressor patients. In several Graves' hyperthyroidism patients, the study also compared T-cell repertoires from thyroid tissue with T-cell repertoires from blood. The roughly 100 discovery patients were randomly split 7:3 into training and test sets. Prospective prediction of ophthalmopathy was tested in an independent validation cohort of some 19 hyperthyroidism patients and 15 to 17 patients who later progressed to ophthalmopathy. Once sampling was done, hyperthyroidism patients were given methimazole at a starting dose of 30 mg daily, whereas ophthalmopathy patients were given high-dose intravenous methylprednisolone.

A patient counted as having stable Graves' hyperthyroidism if no progression to ophthalmopathy occurred over 18 months of follow-up. Hyperthyroidism patients were newly diagnosed, had a disease duration of under 2 months, and were aged 18 to 65 years. Patients with uncontrolled infections, other autoimmune diseases, pregnancy or lactation were excluded. Diagnoses were established on the basis of clinical symptoms, serum thyroxine and TRAb, thyroid ultrasound, and orbital computed tomography. PBMCs were separated from roughly 9.6 ml of fresh peripheral blood using Ficoll-Paque density gradient centrifugation. Trizol reagent was used to extract total RNA, and RNA quality was then checked on an Agilent 2100 Bioanalyzer. This clonotype was seen at least ten times. Its antigen is currently not known. One base away there is no much larger clone; base qualities are not given. Beyond this particular receptor, the publication reports: Sample size was not statistically predetermined, and investigators were not blinded to group allocation. In validation, the model predicted progression to ophthalmopathy with approximately 71% sensitivity and approximately 78% specificity, a median of 6.5 months before onset. Ophthalmopathy was separated from stable hyperthyroidism by a 13 V-J signature model, with around 88% sensitivity and about 81% specificity obtained in cross-validation and 80%/75% obtained in testing. Blood samples also contained most of the expanded thyroid clonotypes (frequency above 0.001), which suggests that blood repertoires may reflect thyroid immune responses.

Amplification of TCR beta CDR3 regions was carried out from RNA transcripts. The first round of RT-PCR for the TCR CDR3 was performed with the HTBI primer set and the Qiagen OneStep RT-PCR kit. A second multiplex PCR round built the libraries, followed by size selection and purification. Paired-end sequencing of the libraries was performed with 100 bp reads on an Illumina HiSeq2000. For the original study's pipeline: SOAPnuke was used to process the raw data, with reads discarded if the reads contained adapters or uncalled bases, had a mean Phred below 15, or lacked an exact constant-primer or identifier match. High-quality paired reads were merged using COPE v1.2.5, and each unique nucleotide sequence was defined as a clonotype. MiTCR v1.1 was used to align the clonotypes against IMGT TRBV, TRBD and TRBJ reference segments. Analysis was restricted to V-J combinations with a frequency above 0.0001, which covered approximately 99% of repertoires. The TCS score was defined as F50 (clonal expansion) divided by E x V (chaos), with BLOSUM62-based TCRdist calculated between CDR3 peptides within each V-J. Welch's t-statistics and random forest reduced fewer than 600 V-J features to 10 to 15, which were used in a naive Bayes classifier (R e1071). TCRdb trimmed public reads at Q25 via fastp, called clones via MiXCR and kept in-frame beta chains. Identical CDR3 proteins give one entry, which carries the most common genes and DNA. What appears here as the V and J calls and clone size reflects TCRdb's work, not the paper's. A total of a few hundred thousand distinct CDR3 sequences appear in this sample, around 15% of them only once. The top ten hold less than 20% of the sample.

The sequence came from a woman younger than 30 with Graves' hyperthyroidism. The sequenced sample was blood.

CDR3 sequence: CATTGQGWTEAFF. The DNA sequence follows: TGTGCCACAACCGGACAGGGATGGACTGAAGCTTTCTTT. The sequence is built from TRBV12-3 or TRBV12-4 and TRBJ1-1; 8 bases in between match TRBD1. The CDR3 holds 13 amino acids from the cysteine to the phenylalanine. The kept DNA is CDR3 alone, 39 bases in frame from the first base. Relative to germline, V is missing 10 bases and J is missing 5 bases, with 9 bases of the junction outside any gene match.